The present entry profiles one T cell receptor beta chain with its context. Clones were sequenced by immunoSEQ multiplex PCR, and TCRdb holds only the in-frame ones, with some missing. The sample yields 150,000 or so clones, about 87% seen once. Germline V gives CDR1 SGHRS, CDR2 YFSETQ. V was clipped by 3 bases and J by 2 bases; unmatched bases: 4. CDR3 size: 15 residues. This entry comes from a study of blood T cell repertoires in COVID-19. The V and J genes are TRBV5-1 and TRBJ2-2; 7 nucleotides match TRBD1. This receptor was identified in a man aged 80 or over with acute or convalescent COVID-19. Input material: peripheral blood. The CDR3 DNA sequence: TGCGCCAGCAGCTCGGGACAGCGAAACACCGGGGAGCTGTTTTTT. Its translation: CASSSGQRNTGELFF.